This entry features one T cell receptor beta chain sequence. This sample was included in a study of blood T cell repertoires in COVID-19. Study in general: Sources were T cells, B-cell-depleted T cells, or PBMCs; the material itself was cDNA or gDNA.

Profiled with immunoSEQ multiplex PCR; TCRdb holds only in-frame clones, not every one. The table has roughly 180,000 clones, approximately 91% seen once. CDR1 is ENHRY, CDR2 SYGVKD, per germline. The CDR3 runs to 18 residues. Trimming cost V 1 base and J 0 bases, with 13 bases left between them. The rearrangement links TRBV10-3 to TRBJ1-6; perhaps TRBD1 as D (6 bases). The clonotype originates from a man in his 70s with active or convalescent COVID-19. Sequencing used peripheral blood. The CDR3 spells CAISELTGPSSYNSPLHF. The DNA for the CDR3 is TGTGCCATCAGTGAGTTGACAGGTCCAAGCTCCTATAATTCACCCCTCCACTTT.